Listed below are T cell receptor beta chains from one sample, sequenced in a study of T cell repertoires in cytomegalovirus infection. These receptors' antigens are unknown. TCRdb re-called the reads through MiXCR, storing one row per CDR3 protein. The table lists about 110,000 distinct CDR3 sequences, around 9.1% of them singletons, with around 33% in the top ten. Material: PBMCs, sequenced either directly or after in vitro stimulation (not recorded which). The receptors come from a human donor in good health (CMV status not recorded). Some clones in this sample may be carry-over from other donors' samples. CDR3s include the opening cysteine and the closing phenylalanine or tryptophan. A D gene is named only where the DNA matches it firmly. Only part of the rows carry a size: once, few, many, or a class if the clone is expanded.

abundance	d_gene	v_gene	j_gene	CDR3aa	CDR3nt
many	.	TRBV12-5	TRBJ2-6	CASGFPGANVLTF	TGTGCTAGTGGTTTCCCAGGGGCCAACGTCCTGACTTTC
medium-sized	.	TRBV7-6	TRBJ1-1	CASSLGGGIAEAFF	TGTGCCAGCAGCTTAGGGGGCGGCATAGCTGAAGCTTTCTTT
few	.	TRBV7-9	TRBJ2-7	CASSPQGGSYEQYF	TGTGCCAGCAGCCCTCAGGGAGGATCCTACGAGCAGTACTTC
few	.	TRBV7-2	TRBJ1-5	CASSALDWYSNQPQHF	TGTGCCAGCAGCGCACTAGACTGGTATAGCAATCAGCCCCAGCATTTT
few	.	TRBV6-6	TRBJ1-2	CASTLQGPNYGYTF	TGTGCCAGCACGTTGCAGGGTCCTAACTATGGCTACACCTTC
few	TRBD2	TRBV20-1	TRBJ2-1	CSARASGIGLAGGRYNEQFF	TGCAGTGCTAGAGCCTCCGGGATTGGACTAGCGGGAGGCCGGTACAATGAGCAGTTCTTC
few	.	TRBV10-3	TRBJ1-1	CAISGTVNTEAFF	TGTGCCATCAGTGGCACAGTAAACACTGAAGCTTTCTTT
many	.	TRBV6-5	TRBJ2-1	CASSYEGVVVNEQFF	TGTGCCAGCAGTTACGAGGGGGTAGTAGTCAATGAGCAGTTCTTC
many	TRBD2	TRBV7-9	TRBJ2-1	CASRPPGLAHNEQFF	TGTGCCAGCAGACCGCCGGGACTAGCCCACAATGAGCAGTTCTTC
.	TRBD1	TRBV11-2	TRBJ2-4	CASSLVAHRGQGKLAKNIQYF	TGTGCCAGCAGCTTAGTTGCCCACCGCGGACAGGGGAAACTAGCCAAAAACATTCAGTACTTC
few	.	TRBV10-3	TRBJ1-4	CAISDLEPGAEKLFF	TGTGCCATCAGTGATTTGGAACCCGGGGCTGAAAAACTGTTTTTT
many	.	TRBV6-2/TRBV6-3	TRBJ1-2	CASRRDGATNYGYTF	TGTGCCAGCAGGCGGGACGGCGCAACTAACTATGGCTACACCTTC
.	.	TRBV3-1	TRBJ1-6	CASSQGEGSSPLHF	TGTGCCAGCAGCCAAGGGGAGGGTAGTTCACCCCTCCACTTT
many	.	TRBV6-1	TRBJ1-5	CASRGVYSNQPQHF	TGTGCCAGCAGGGGGGTATATAGCAATCAGCCCCAGCATTTT
.	TRBD1	TRBV6-1	TRBJ1-2	CASSERGTGSYGYTF	TGTGCCAGCAGTGAACGTGGGACAGGGAGCTATGGCTACACCTTC
.	TRBD2	TRBV20-1	TRBJ2-3	CSAPGLAGVSTQYF	TGCAGTGCCCCCGGACTAGCGGGAGTGAGTACGCAGTATTTT
many	TRBD2	TRBV20-1	TRBJ2-2	CSARDPLAGGYPGELFF	TGCAGTGCTAGGGACCCTCTAGCGGGAGGGTACCCCGGGGAGCTGTTTTTT